The T cell receptor (beta chain) described here comes from a study of blood T cell repertoires in COVID-19. Study information: Sites across the United States, Italy and Spain contributed samples from acute and convalescent COVID-19. Nucleic acid was either cDNA or gDNA, and it came from T cells, B-cell-depleted T cells, or PBMCs.

Measured with immunoSEQ multiplex PCR; TCRdb has only the in-frame clones, and not every one. The table has approximately 250,000 clones, 84% seen once. The CDR3 is 18 amino acids. The germline V gene has CDR1 LGHNA and CDR2 YSLEER. Deletions cut 4 bases from V and 2 bases from J, with 24 bases between. The sequenced sample was peripheral blood. This TCR was sampled from a man aged 55 to 69 with acute or convalescent COVID-19. The genes are TRBV4-3 and TRBJ2-7; D unclear. The CDR3 reads CASSRRRDADSQPYEQYF. In DNA, the CDR3 is TGCGCCAGCAGCCGACGTCGCGACGCCGACTCCCAACCCTACGAGCAGTACTTC.